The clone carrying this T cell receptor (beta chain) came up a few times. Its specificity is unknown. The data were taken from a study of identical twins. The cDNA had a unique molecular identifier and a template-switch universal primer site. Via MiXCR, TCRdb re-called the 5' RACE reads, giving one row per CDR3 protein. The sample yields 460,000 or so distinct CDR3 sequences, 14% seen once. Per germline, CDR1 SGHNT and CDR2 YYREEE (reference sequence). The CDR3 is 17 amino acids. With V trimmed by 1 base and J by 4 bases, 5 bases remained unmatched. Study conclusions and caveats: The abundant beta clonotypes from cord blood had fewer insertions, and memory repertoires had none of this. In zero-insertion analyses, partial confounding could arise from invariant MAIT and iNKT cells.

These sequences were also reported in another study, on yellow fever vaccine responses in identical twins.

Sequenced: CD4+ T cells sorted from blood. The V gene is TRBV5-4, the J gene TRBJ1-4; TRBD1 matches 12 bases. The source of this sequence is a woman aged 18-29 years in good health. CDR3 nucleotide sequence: TGTGCCAGCAGCTTGCTGGGACAGGGGGCAGATAATGAAAAACTGTTTTTT. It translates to CASSLLGQGADNEKLFF.